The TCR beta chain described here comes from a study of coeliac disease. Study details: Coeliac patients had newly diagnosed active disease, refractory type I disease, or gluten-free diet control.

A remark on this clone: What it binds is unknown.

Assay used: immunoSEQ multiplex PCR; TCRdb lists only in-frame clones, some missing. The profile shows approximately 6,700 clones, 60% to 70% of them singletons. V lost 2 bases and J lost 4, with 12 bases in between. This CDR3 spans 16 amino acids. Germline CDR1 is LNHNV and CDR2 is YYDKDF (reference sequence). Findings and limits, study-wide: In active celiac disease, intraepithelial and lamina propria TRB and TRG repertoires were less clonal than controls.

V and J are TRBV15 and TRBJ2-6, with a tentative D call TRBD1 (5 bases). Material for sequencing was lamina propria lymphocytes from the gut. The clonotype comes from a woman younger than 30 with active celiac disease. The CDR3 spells CATSRYVGAGANVLTF. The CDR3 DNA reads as TGTGCCACCAGCAGATATGTAGGGGCCGGGGCCAACGTCCTGACTTTC.